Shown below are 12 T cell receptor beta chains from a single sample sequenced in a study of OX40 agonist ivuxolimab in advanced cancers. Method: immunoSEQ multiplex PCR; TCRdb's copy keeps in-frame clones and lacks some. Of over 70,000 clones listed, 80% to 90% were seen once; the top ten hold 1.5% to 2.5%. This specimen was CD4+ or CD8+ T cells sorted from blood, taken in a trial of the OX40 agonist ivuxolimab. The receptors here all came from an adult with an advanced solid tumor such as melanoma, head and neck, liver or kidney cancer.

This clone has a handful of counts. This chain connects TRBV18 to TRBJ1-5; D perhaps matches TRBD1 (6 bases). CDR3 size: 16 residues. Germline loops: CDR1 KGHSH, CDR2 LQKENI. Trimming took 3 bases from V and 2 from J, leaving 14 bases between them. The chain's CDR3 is CASSPAQGSGNQPQHF. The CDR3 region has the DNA TGTGCCAGCTCACCGGCCCAGGGGAGCGGCAATCAGCCCCAGCATTTT.

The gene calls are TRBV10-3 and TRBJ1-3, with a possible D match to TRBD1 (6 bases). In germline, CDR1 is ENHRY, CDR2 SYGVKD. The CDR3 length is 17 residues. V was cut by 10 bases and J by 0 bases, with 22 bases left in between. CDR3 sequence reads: CATSQGSPLNSGNTIYF. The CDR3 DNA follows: TGTGCCACCTCACAGGGATCCCCTCTCAACTCTGGAAACACCATATATTTT.

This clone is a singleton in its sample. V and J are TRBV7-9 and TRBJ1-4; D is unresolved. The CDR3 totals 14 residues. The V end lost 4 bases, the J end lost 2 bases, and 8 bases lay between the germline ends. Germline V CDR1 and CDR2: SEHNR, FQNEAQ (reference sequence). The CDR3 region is CASSYPATNEKLFF. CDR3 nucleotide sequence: TGTGCCAGCAGCTACCCGGCGACTAATGAAAAACTGTTTTTT. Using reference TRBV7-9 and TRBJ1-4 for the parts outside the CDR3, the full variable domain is DTGVSQNPRHKITKRGQNVTFRCDPISEHNRLYWYRQTLGQGPEFLTYFQNEAQLEKSRLLSDRFSAERPKGSFSTLEIQRTEQGDSAMYLCASSYPATNEKLFFGSGTQLSVL.

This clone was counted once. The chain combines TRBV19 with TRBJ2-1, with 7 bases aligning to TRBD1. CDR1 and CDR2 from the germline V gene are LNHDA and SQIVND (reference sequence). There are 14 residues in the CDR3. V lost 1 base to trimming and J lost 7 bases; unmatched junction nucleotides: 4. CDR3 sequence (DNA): TGTGCCAGTAGTATAGGACAGGGACGAAATGAGCAGTTCTTC. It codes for CASSIGQGRNEQFF.

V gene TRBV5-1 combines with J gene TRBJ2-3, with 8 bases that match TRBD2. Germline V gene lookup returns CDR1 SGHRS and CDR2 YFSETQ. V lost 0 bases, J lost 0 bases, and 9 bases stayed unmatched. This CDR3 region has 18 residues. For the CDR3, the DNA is TGCGCCAGCAGCTTGGGGCTAGCGGGTAAGACTAGCACAGATACGCAGTATTTT. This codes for CASSLGLAGKTSTDTQYF.

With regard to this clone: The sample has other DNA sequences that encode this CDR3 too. Here the CDR3 DNA reads TGTGCCAGCAGCGTAGGCGGCAGTAACTATGGCTACACCTTC. Residues: CASSVGGSNYGYTF. The chain couples TRBV9 to TRBJ1-2, with no clear D. The V gene lost 0 bases and the J gene lost 1 base, with 7 bases spanning the gap. This CDR3 is built from 14 residues. Germline V gene sequence: CDR1 SGDLS, CDR2 YYNGEE.

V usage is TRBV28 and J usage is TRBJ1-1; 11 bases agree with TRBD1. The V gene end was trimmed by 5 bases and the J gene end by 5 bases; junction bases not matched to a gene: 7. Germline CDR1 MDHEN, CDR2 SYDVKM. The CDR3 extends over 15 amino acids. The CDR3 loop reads CASSEPGQGGTEAFF. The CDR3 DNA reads TGTGCCAGCAGTGAGCCGGGACAGGGGGGTACTGAAGCTTTCTTT.

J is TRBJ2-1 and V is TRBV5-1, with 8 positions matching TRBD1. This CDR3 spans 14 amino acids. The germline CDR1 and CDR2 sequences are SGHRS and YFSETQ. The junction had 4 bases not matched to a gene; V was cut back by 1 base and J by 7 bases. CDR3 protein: CASSLRQGRNEQFF. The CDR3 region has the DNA TGCGCCAGCAGCTTGAGACAGGGGCGGAATGAGCAGTTCTTC.

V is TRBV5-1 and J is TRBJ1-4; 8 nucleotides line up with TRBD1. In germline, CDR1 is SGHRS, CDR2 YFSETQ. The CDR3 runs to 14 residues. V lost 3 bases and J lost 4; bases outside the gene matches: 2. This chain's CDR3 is CASSSGGNNEKLFF. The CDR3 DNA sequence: TGCGCCAGCAGCTCAGGGGGCAATAATGAAAAACTGTTTTTT.

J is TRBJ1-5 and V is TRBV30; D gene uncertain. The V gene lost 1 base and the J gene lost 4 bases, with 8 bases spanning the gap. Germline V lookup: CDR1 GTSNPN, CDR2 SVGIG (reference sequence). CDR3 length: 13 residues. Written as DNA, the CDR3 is TGTGCCTGGAGTGGGGCCACTAATCAGCCCCAGCATTTT. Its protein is CAWSGATNQPQHF.

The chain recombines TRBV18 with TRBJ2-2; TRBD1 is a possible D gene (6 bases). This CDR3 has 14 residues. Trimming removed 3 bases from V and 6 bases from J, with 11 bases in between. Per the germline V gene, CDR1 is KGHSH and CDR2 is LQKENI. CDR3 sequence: CASSPGTYAGELFF. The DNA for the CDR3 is TGTGCCAGCTCACCCGGGACATATGCCGGGGAGCTGTTTTTT.

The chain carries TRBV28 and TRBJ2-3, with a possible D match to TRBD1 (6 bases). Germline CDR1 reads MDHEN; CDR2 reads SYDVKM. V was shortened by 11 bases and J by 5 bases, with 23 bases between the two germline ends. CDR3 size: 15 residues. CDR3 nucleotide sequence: TGTGCCGCCGGACCGATGAGACAGGCCAAAGATACGCAGTATTTT. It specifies CAAGPMRQAKDTQYF. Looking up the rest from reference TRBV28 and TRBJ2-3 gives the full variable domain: DVKVTQSSRYLVKRTGEKVFLECVQDMDHENMFWYRQDPGLGLRLIYFSYDVKMKEKGDIPEGYSVSREKKERFSLILESASTNQTSMYLCAAGPMRQAKDTQYFGPGTRLTVL.